Described below is a single T cell receptor beta chain sequence and its context. This sample was taken from a study of blood T cells in healthy people across ages. Germline V lookup: CDR1 LGHDT, CDR2 YNNKEL (reference sequence). Trimming pared 1 base from V and 1 base from J, leaving 14 bases between. CDR3 length: 18 residues. The second PCR ran about 6 to 12 cycles with a sample-barcoded 5' primer and J-beta primers. MiXCR, run by TCRdb on the 5' RACE reads, gives a single entry per CDR3 protein. The sample includes approximately 800,000 distinct CDR3 sequences, roughly 60% seen only once; the top ten take approximately 30%. Every sample had a minimum of 6.5 million PBMCs isolated.

This TCR was recovered from a man in his thirties or forties in good health. The rearrangement uses TRBV3-1 and TRBJ2-6, with D perhaps being TRBD1 or TRBD2 (6 bases each). Material: blood. The CDR3: CASSQVGGRASGANVLTF. The CDR3 DNA reads TGTGCCAGCAGCCAAGTTGGGGGGCGAGCATCTGGGGCCAACGTCCTGACTTTC.